The present TCR beta chain was sequenced within a study of CD8 T cells in Susac syndrome. The RNA input was about 0.5 to 1 ug, and it was reverse transcribed with random hexamers. TCRdb fed the immunoSEQ multiplex PCR reads into MiXCR, producing one record per CDR3 protein. This sample has about 140,000 distinct CDR3 sequences, with about 95% found just once. General study findings and limits: The authors acknowledged that the study's TCR sequencing and HLA analysis involved relatively few individuals.

This clonotype was detected once. Antigen: not known. Negative isolation yielded CD8+ and CD4+ T cells; FACS enriched TEMRA cells. The sample consisted of CD4+ T cells from PBMCs. The TCR originated in a human donor with multiple sclerosis.

The CDR3 sequence is CASWLVQEQYF. The CDR3 DNA reads TGTGCCAGCTGGTTGGTGCAGGAGCAGTACTTC. This chain uses TRBV2 with TRBJ2-7; D is unclear. Trimming removed 8 bases at V and 7 bases at J, with 12 bases between. This CDR3 has 11 amino acids. CDR1 and CDR2 (germline): SNHLY, FYNNEI.